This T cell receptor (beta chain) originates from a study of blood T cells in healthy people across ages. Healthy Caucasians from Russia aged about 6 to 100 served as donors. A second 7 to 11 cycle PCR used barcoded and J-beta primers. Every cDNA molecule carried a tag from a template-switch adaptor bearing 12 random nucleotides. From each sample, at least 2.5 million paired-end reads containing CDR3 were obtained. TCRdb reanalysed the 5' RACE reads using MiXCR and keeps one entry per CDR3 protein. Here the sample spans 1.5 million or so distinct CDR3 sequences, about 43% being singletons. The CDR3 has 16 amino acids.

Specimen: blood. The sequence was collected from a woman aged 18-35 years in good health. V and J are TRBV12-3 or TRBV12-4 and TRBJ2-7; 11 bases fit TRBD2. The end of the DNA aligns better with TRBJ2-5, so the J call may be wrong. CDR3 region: CASSSLAGGRRETQYF. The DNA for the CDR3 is TGTGCCAGCAGTTCTTTAGCGGGGGGGCGCCGGGAGACCCAGTACTTC.